These 8 T cell receptor beta chains share one sample of origin, sequenced in a study of CD8 T cells in Susac syndrome. Reverse transcription of about 0.5 to 1 ug RNA used random hexamers. TCRdb used MiXCR to reprocess the immunoSEQ multiplex PCR reads, holding one entry per CDR3 protein. The data contain approximately 180,000 distinct CDR3 sequences, approximately 93% of them singletons. Material: CD4+ T cells from PBMCs. The receptor set was obtained from a human donor with multiple sclerosis.

In nucleotides, the CDR3 is TGTGCCCGAGGACTAGCGGATAGCACAGATACGCAGTATTTT. Its translation is CARGLADSTDTQYF. This sequence joins TRBV2 and TRBJ2-3; 10 positions agree with TRBD2. CDR1 and CDR2 (germline): SNHLY, FYNNEI. Germline trimming cut 11 bases from V and 0 bases from J; bases unmatched to any gene: 5. The CDR3 is made up of 14 amino acids. The full variable domain, its missing parts supplied by reference TRBV2 and TRBJ2-3, is EPEVTQTPSHQVTQMGQEVILRCVPISNHLYFYWYRQILGQKVEFLVSFYNNEISEKSEIFDDQFSVERPDGSNFTLKIRSTKLEDSAMYFCARGLADSTDTQYFGPGTRLTVL.

V usage is TRBV20-1 and J usage is TRBJ1-4, with 8 bases that match TRBD1. The CDR3 loop spans 17 amino acids. V was pared by 6 bases and J by 0 bases, with 12 bases of the junction left unmatched. Germline assignment: CDR1 DFQATT and CDR2 SNEGSKA (reference sequence). Here the CDR3 reads CSAAVGTGLATNEKLFF. The CDR3 nucleotides read TGCAGTGCGGCCGTGGGGACAGGACTTGCAACTAATGAAAAACTGTTTTTT.

The chain has TRBV27 and TRBJ2-7, with 9 nucleotides matching TRBD1. The CDR3 totals 15 residues. V lost 2 bases to trimming and J lost 3 bases; unmatched junction nucleotides: 5. Germline V gene data show CDR1 as MNHEY and CDR2 as SMNVEV (reference sequence). The CDR3 region is CASSLDGTGRYEQYF. The CDR3 DNA follows: TGTGCCAGCAGTTTAGATGGGACAGGGCGCTACGAGCAGTACTTC.

The chain joins TRBV2 to TRBJ2-3, with D possibly being TRBD2 (5 bases). Trimming shortened V by 5 bases and J by 5 bases, and 11 bases separated the two germline ends. Germline loops: CDR1 SNHLY, CDR2 FYNNEI. The CDR3 loop spans 13 amino acids. The CDR3 DNA follows: TGTGCCAGCAGTCCTACCCGGGAAGATACGCAGTATTTT. This translates into CASSPTREDTQYF.

The gene calls are TRBV6-2 or TRBV6-3 and TRBJ1-5; 11 positions agree with TRBD1. The V gene end was trimmed by 5 bases and the J gene end by 6 bases; junction bases not matched to a gene: 9. Germline V CDR1 and CDR2: MNHEY, SVGEGT. The CDR3 extends over 16 amino acids. The CDR3 region is CASSRWTGGLGQPQHF. CDR3 DNA sequence: TGTGCCAGCAGTCGATGGACAGGGGGCTTGGGTCAGCCCCAGCATTTT.

CDR3 loop: CASSARNTIYF. DNA of the CDR3: TGTGCCAGCAGTGCCAGAAACACCATATATTTT. The chain has TRBV2 and TRBJ1-3; the D is unclear. The V end was cut by 4 bases, the J end by 5 bases, with 3 bases between. The CDR3 runs 11 residues. Germline CDR1 reads SNHLY; CDR2 reads FYNNEI.

The rearrangement joins TRBV4-3 to TRBJ1-1; D not certain. Germline V lookup: CDR1 LGHNA, CDR2 YSLEER. This CDR3 is 13 amino acids long. The V end was cut by 4 bases, the J end by 5 bases, with 11 bases between. This CDR3 is CASSRVGATEAFF. The CDR3 nucleotides are TGCGCCAGCAGCCGGGTGGGTGCGACTGAAGCTTTCTTT.

The V and J genes are TRBV4-1 and TRBJ2-7; the match to TRBD2 covers 9 bases. The germline CDR1 and CDR2 sequences are MGHRA and YSYEKL. V dropped 4 bases and J dropped 2; count of bases not matched to a gene: 9. CDR3 length equals 16 residues. DNA of the CDR3: TGCGCCAGCAGCCGCGAGACTAGCGGCATAACCTACGAGCAGTACTTC. This translates into CASSRETSGITYEQYF.